The entry below gives a single T cell receptor (beta chain) sequence along with its context. This clonotype was seen only a few times. Its cognate antigen has yet to be identified. No quality values exist for individual bases; no much larger clone is one base distant. The library was generated by 5' RACE. The second PCR ran for about 6 to 12 cycles and used a J-beta primer mix along with a sample-barcoded 5' primer. A unique molecular identifier was introduced onto each TCR beta cDNA molecule by a template-switch 5' adaptor carrying 12 random nucleotides. Each sample yielded at least 3 million CDR3-containing paired-end reads. All of the RNA was converted into first-strand cDNA using the Mint cDNA synthesis kit, with a TRBC-specific oligonucleotide serving as the primer. Following uracil-DNA glycosylase treatment, all cDNA underwent a first 18-cycle PCR with the universal primers M1SS and BC2_uni_R. The original methods were these. For normalization, 1 million high-quality reads were randomly selected from each sample, with every read carrying a distinct molecular identifier. Instead of being binned into consensus sequences, reads with shared molecular identifiers were discarded. MiTCR, run with a Q25 quality threshold and the strictest error-elimination algorithm, handled CDR3 identification, clonotype clustering and error correction. A nonparametric unseen species model using Euler transformation provided a lower-bound estimate of total TCR beta diversity. The public reads were run again by TCRdb, first through fastp at Q25 and then through MiXCR, and only productive beta chains were kept. Rows are combined by CDR3 protein, so each entry shows the most common genes and DNA. The V and J calls reflect TCRdb's pipeline rather than the authors' work. This sample holds over 1,500,000 distinct CDR3 sequences; more than 35% were observed only once. The ten largest clones take up roughly 23% of the sample.

The CDR3 starts with the cysteine, ends with the phenylalanine, and has 13 residues. Only the CDR3 part of the read is kept: 39 bases, read in frame from the first base. V is clipped by 0 bases and J by 8 bases, and the sequence between their germline boundaries is 8 bases long. The germline V gene (reference sequence) supplies CDR1 DFQATT and CDR2 SNEGSKA. This record belongs to a study of blood T cells in healthy people across ages (dated by TCRdb to the mid-2010s). With regard to the full study: In model experiments, roughly one uniquely barcoded TCR beta cDNA molecule per two T cells was captured by template switching. Using deep sequencing normalized with unique cDNA molecular identifiers, the study measured how TCR beta repertoire diversity changes with age. Donors were grouped into four age groups: young (average 16 years), middle-aged (around 39), aged (about 59) and long-lived (roughly 80). To avoid experimental bias, donors of different ages were spread randomly across the sequencing lanes. Using the same blood draw, the study looked at two additional independent replicas of 1 million unique cDNA reads for two donors, one aged 18 to 30 and the other aged 80 or older.

Study-wide findings and limitations: Because donor CMV infection status was unknown, age-related changes in expanded clonotypes were potentially confounded. Because profiling used bulk unsorted PBMCs, naive and antigen-experienced compartments could not be compared conclusively. Total diversity estimates from one million sequenced T cells were considered lower bounds and underestimates. Observed TCR beta diversity per million T cells fell roughly linearly with age, and a significant reduction was already apparent by age roughly 41. A strong correlation was found between observed TCR beta diversity and the percentage of naive T cells measured by flow cytometry. Compared with the aged group, the long-lived group had more naive CD4+ T cells, fewer expanded clones and increased TCR diversity, suggesting age selection.

The donors were roughly 40 Caucasian individuals from Russia, aged 6 to 90 years, who were systemically healthy. Approximately 10 milliliters of peripheral blood were collected from each donor into EDTA-treated Vacutainer tubes. Ficoll-Paque density-gradient centrifugation was used to isolate PBMCs, with at least 6 million per sample. Total RNA, at least 5 micrograms per sample, was extracted from PBMCs with Trizol reagent. For every donor, flow cytometry on a PBMC aliquot measured the percentage of naive CD45RAhigh/CD27high T cells. The origin of this receptor is a human donor in good health. The chain employs TRBV20-1 and TRBJ1-6; a confident D gene designation cannot be given. Source material: blood. The CDR3 loop reads CSARDAGYSPLHF. The nucleotide sequence reads as follows: TGCAGTGCTAGAGATGCCGGGTATTCACCCCTCCACTTT.